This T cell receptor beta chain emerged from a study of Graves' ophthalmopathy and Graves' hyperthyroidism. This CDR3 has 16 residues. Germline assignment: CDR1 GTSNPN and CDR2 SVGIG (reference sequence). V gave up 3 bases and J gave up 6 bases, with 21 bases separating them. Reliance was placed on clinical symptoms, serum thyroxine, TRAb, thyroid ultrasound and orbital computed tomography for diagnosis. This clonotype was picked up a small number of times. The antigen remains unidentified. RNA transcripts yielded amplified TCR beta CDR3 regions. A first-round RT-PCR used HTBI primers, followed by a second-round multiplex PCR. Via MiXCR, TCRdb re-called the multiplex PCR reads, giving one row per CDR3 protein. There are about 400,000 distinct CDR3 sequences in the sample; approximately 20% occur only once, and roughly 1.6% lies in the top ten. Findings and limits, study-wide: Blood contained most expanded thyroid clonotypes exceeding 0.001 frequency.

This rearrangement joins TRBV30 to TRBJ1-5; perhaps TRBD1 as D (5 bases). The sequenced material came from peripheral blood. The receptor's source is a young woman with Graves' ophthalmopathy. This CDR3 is CAWSRDGQGWGQPQHF. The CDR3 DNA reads TGTGCCTGGAGCCGGGATGGCCAGGGCTGGGGTCAGCCCCAGCATTTT. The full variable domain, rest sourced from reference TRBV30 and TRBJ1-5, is SQTIHQWPATLVQPVGSPLSLECTVEGTSNPNLYWYRQAAGRGLQLLFYSVGIGQISSEVPQNLSASRPQDRQFILSSKKLLLSDSGFYLCAWSRDGQGWGQPQHFGDGTRLSIL.